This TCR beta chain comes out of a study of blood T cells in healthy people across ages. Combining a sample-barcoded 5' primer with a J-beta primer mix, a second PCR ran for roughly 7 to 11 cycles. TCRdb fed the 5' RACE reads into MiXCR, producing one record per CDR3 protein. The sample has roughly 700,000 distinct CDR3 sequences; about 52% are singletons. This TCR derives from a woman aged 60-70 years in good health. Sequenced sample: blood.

Written as DNA, the CDR3 is TGTGCCAGCAGCTTAAGCCCCAGCAGACTGGCGGGAGAAACCGGGGAGCTGTTTTTT. Translated, it gives CASSLSPSRLAGETGELFF. The chain is built from TRBV11-2 and TRBJ2-2; 7 nucleotides agree with TRBD2. The CDR3 is 19 amino acids. The germline gives CDR1 SGHAT, CDR2 FQNNGV. The ends lost 2 bases at V and 5 bases at J; junction bases unmatched: 17. The full variable domain, with the rest looked up from reference TRBV11-2 and TRBJ2-2, is EAGVAQSPRYKIIEKRQSVAFWCNPISGHATLYWYQQILGQGPKLLIQFQNNGVVDDSQLPKDRFSAERLKGVDSTLKIQPAKLEDSAVYLCASSLSPSRLAGETGELFFGEGSRLTVL.